The rows below give T cell receptor beta chains drawn from one sample of a study of response to subunit inactivated influenza vaccine. TCRdb re-called the RT-PCR reads through MiXCR, storing one row per CDR3 protein. The sample lists roughly 650,000 distinct CDR3 sequences; 12% to 15% were seen once. The source was PBMCs from blood, collected less than 15 days before vaccination. These receptor sequences come from a man in his forties or fifties who received an inactivated influenza vaccine. Each CDR3 is given with its conserved first and last residue. D genes are given only for firm matches. The size of a clone is reported for some rows only, either as once, few or many, or as a class for expanded clones.

>TRBJ1-1|TRBV28|few|TRBD1
CASSLWAGQGEVTEAFF
TGTGCCAGCAGTTTATGGGCCGGACAGGGGGAAGTCACTGAAGCTTTCTTT
>TRBJ2-1|TRBV29-1|-|-
CSVAGYGDNEQFF
TGCAGCGTTGCAGGGTATGGGGACAATGAGCAGTTCTTC
>TRBJ1-2|TRBV9|few|-
CASSVEGTYGYTF
TGTGCCAGCAGCGTAGAGGGGACCTATGGCTACACCTTC
>TRBJ2-5|TRBV6-1|-|-
CASSGDWGETQYF
TGTGCCAGCAGTGGGGACTGGGGGGAGACCCAGTACTTC
>TRBJ2-1|TRBV10-3|-|-
CAISGGAGSPGNEQFF
TGTGCCATCAGTGGGGGGGCTGGCTCGCCGGGGAATGAGCAGTTCTTC
>TRBJ1-1|TRBV12-3/TRBV12-4|many|-
CASTPRRTNTEAFF
TGTGCCAGCACCCCCCGGCGGACGAACACTGAAGCTTTCTTT
>TRBJ1-4|TRBV4-3|few|TRBD1
CASSPAIPGQGAEKLFF
TGCGCCAGCAGCCCAGCAATCCCGGGACAGGGGGCTGAAAAACTGTTTTTT
>TRBJ2-7|TRBV12-3/TRBV12-4|-|TRBD1
CASSTTGGTMGEQYF
TGTGCCAGCAGTACTACAGGGGGCACCATGGGCGAGCAGTACTTC
>TRBJ2-6|TRBV4-3|-|-
CASSQIRGGRANVLTF
TGCGCCAGCAGCCAAATAAGGGGTGGTAGGGCCAACGTCCTGACTTTC
>TRBJ2-2|TRBV3-1|-|-
CASSQGQNTGELFF
TGCGCCAGCAGCCAAGGACAGAACACCGGGGAGCTGTTTTTT
>TRBJ2-2|TRBV10-3|-|-
CAISEGNTGELFF
TGTGCCATCAGTGAGGGGAACACCGGGGAGCTGTTTTTT
>TRBJ2-5|TRBV7-6|few|-
CASSLAGGTRETQYF
TGTGCCAGCAGCTTAGCGGGAGGCACCCGCGAGACCCAGTACTTC